Sequencing of this TCR beta chain was carried out in a study of identical twins. TCRdb called the 5' RACE reads again in MiXCR, with one record for every CDR3 protein. Of some 200,000 distinct CDR3 sequences in the sample, approximately 8.3% are singletons; the top ten hold about 1.9%. In its sample, this clonotype was seen a few times. The data were also submitted as part of a second study, on yellow fever vaccine responses in identical twins.

Sequencing was performed on memory (CD45RO+) T cells sorted from blood. The source is a young woman in good health.

The CDR3 coding sequence is TGCAGTGCTAACCGGGACAGGGGTGGCTACACCTTC. It translates to CSANRDRGGYTF. The chain couples TRBV20-1 to TRBJ1-2; 10 bases line up with TRBD1. Germline CDR1 reads DFQATT; CDR2 reads SNEGSKA (reference sequence). The CDR3 is made up of 12 amino acids. After removal of 4 bases from V and 7 bases from J, the junction contained 3 bases not matched to a gene.